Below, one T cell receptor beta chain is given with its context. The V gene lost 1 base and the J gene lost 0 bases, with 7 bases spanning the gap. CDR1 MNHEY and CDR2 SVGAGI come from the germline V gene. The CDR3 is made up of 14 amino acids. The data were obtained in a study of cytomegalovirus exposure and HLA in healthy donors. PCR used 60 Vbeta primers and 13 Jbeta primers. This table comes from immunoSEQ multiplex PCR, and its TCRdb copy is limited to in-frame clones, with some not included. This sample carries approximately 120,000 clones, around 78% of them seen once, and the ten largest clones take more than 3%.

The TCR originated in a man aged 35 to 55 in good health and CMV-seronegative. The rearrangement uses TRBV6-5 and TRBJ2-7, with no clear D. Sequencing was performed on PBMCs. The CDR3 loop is CASSYWQNSYEQYF. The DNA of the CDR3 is TGTGCCAGCAGTTACTGGCAGAACTCCTACGAGCAGTACTTC.